A single sample gave rise to the 12 T cell receptor beta chains below, sequenced in a study of blood T cell repertoires in COVID-19. Sequenced by immunoSEQ multiplex PCR; TCRdb stores in-frame clones only, minus some. The table lists some 130,000 clones, more than 80% of them singletons, with more than 3.5% in the top ten. Sequenced sample: peripheral blood. The receptors were gathered from a human donor in a cohort sampled during active COVID-19.

The V call is TRBV24-1, the J call TRBJ2-7, with TRBD1 matching over 8 bases. The length of the CDR3 is 16 residues. From germline, CDR1 is KGHDR and CDR2 SFDVKD. Germline trimming cut 10 bases from V and 3 bases from J; bases unmatched to any gene: 16. The CDR3 DNA is TGTGCCACGGCTATGGGACAGGCTATTTCGGACTACGAGCAGTACGTC. Residues: CATAMGQAISDYEQYV.

The chain carries TRBV18 and TRBJ2-7; 8 nucleotides match TRBD1. CDR1 is KGHSH, CDR2 LQKENI, per germline. This CDR3 contains 15 residues. Written as DNA, the CDR3 is TGTGCCAGCGCACCAGGGGGCGGTATTTCGGTCGAGCAGTACGTC. Protein sequence: CASAPGGGISVEQYV.

The gene calls are TRBV30 and TRBJ2-1; 9 positions match TRBD1. Germline trimming cut 1 base from V and 8 bases from J; bases unmatched to any gene: 9. CDR3 length: 15 amino acids. Germline CDR1 and CDR2: GTSNPN and SVGIG (reference sequence). The CDR3 sequence is CAWSDPGQGSDEQFF. For the CDR3, the DNA is TGTGCCTGGAGTGACCCGGGACAGGGAAGTGATGAGCAGTTCTTC.

V is TRBV11-3 and J is TRBJ2-3, with 7 nucleotides matching TRBD2. Trimming cost V 3 bases and J 6 bases; bases outside gene matches: 15. This CDR3 has 17 residues. The germline gives CDR1 SGHNT, CDR2 YENEEA. The CDR3 bases are TGTGCCAGCAGCTTCACCAATCGGTGGGAGGGCCAGGATACGCAGTATTTT. Translated: CASSFTNRWEGQDTQYF.

The gene calls are TRBV18 and TRBJ2-3; 12 bases align to TRBD1. Germline loops: CDR1 KGHSH, CDR2 LQKENI. The trim removed 0 bases at V and 7 bases at J, leaving 2 bases unmatched. The CDR3 runs 15 residues. CDR3 DNA: TGTGCCAGCTCACCACCGGGACAGGGGGCGTATACGCAGTATTTT. This sequence encodes CASSPPGQGAYTQYF.

The J gene is TRBJ1-2, the V gene TRBV7-9; D remains ambiguous. CDR1 is SEHNR, CDR2 FQNEAQ, per germline (reference sequence). V lost 1 base to trimming and J lost 7 bases, with 10 bases between them. The CDR3 length is 13 residues. The CDR3 spells CASSLGQEGGYTF. Here the CDR3 DNA reads TGTGCCAGCAGCTTAGGGCAGGAAGGTGGCTACACCTTC. The variable domain in full, completed from reference TRBV7-9 and TRBJ1-2, reads DTGVSQNPRHKITKRGQNVTFRCDPISEHNRLYWYRQTLGQGPEFLTYFQNEAQLEKSRLLSDRFSAERPKGSFSTLEIQRTEQGDSAMYLCASSLGQEGGYTFGSGTRLTVV.

This clone appeared once. This rearrangement joins TRBV28 to TRBJ2-3; the match to TRBD1 covers 8 bases. The CDR3 totals 14 residues. J was trimmed by 1 base and V by 7 bases; bases with no gene match: 4. In germline, CDR1 is MDHEN, CDR2 SYDVKM. Here the CDR3 DNA reads TGTGCCAGCACCCCACAGGGGGGCACAGATACGCAGTATTTT. It is translated as CASTPQGGTDTQYF.

This rearrangement joins TRBV7-2 to TRBJ2-5; D gene ambiguous. The CDR3 covers 12 residues. V was shortened by 1 base and J by 5 bases, with 5 bases between the two germline ends. Germline V gene sequence: CDR1 SGHTA, CDR2 FQGNSA. Here the CDR3 DNA reads TGTGCCAGCAGCTTAGTGAGGGAGACCCAGTACTTC. It codes for CASSLVRETQYF.

This clone was observed once. The chain combines TRBV6-5 with TRBJ2-1; D possibly corresponds to TRBD2 (7 bases). The CDR3 loop spans 13 amino acids. Germline V CDR1 and CDR2: MNHEY, SVGAGI. Trimming pared 6 bases from V and 6 bases from J, leaving 12 bases between. The CDR3 protein is CASRQGGANEQFF. In DNA, the CDR3 is TGTGCCAGCAGGCAAGGGGGGGCCAATGAGCAGTTCTTC.

V gene TRBV30 combines with J gene TRBJ2-2, with TRBD1 matching over 8 bases. Per the germline V gene, CDR1 is GTSNPN and CDR2 is SVGIG (reference sequence). Trimming took 8 bases from V and 5 from J; bases not matched to a gene: 13. The CDR3 spans 15 residues. CDR3 DNA: TGTGCCGTGGTTGGACTGACAGGGGCAACCGGGGAGCTGTTTTTT. Translated, it gives CAVVGLTGATGELFF. The complete variable domain, with remaining parts taken from reference TRBV30 and TRBJ2-2, reads SQTIHQWPATLVQPVGSPLSLECTVEGTSNPNLYWYRQAAGRGLQLLFYSVGIGQISSEVPQNLSASRPQDRQFILSSKKLLLSDSGFYLCAVVGLTGATGELFFGEGSRLTVL.

This rearrangement joins TRBV6-1 to TRBJ2-5; 7 nucleotides line up with TRBD2. V was clipped by 1 base and J by 4 bases; unmatched bases: 9. This CDR3 is built from 16 residues. The germline CDR1 and CDR2 sequences are MNHNS and SASEGT. CDR3 sequence reads: CASSEGSAGVGETQYF. In DNA, the CDR3 is TGTGCCAGCAGTGAAGGCTCCGCGGGAGTGGGAGAGACCCAGTACTTC.

The J gene is TRBJ1-4, the V gene TRBV19; D is ambiguous. The germline V and J ends were trimmed by 10 bases and 7 bases, with 16 bases remaining between them. The CDR3 extends over 13 amino acids. The germline CDR1 and CDR2 sequences are LNHDA and SQIVND (reference sequence). The CDR3 coding sequence is TGTGCCACCGCGGAGGGTTGGGGTGAAAAACTGTTTTTT. Its translation: CATAEGWGEKLFF. Supplemented by reference TRBV19 and TRBJ1-4, the full variable domain reads DGGITQSPKYLFRKEGQNVTLSCEQNLNHDAMYWYRQDPGQGLRLIYYSQIVNDFQKGDIAEGYSVSREKKESFPLTVTSAQKNPTAFYLCATAEGWGEKLFFGSGTQLSVL.